This TCR beta chain comes out of a study of blood T cells in healthy people across ages. Study overall: Researchers report that template switching captured about one barcoded beta molecule per two T cells.

A second PCR, run for about 6 to 11 cycles, used a sample-barcoded 5' primer plus a J-beta primer mix. TCRdb passed the 5' RACE reads through MiXCR, listing each CDR3 protein once. The table includes 1.5 million to 2 million distinct CDR3 sequences, roughly 32% detected once. Study conclusions and caveats: The study found TCR beta diversity correlated strongly with naive T cell percentage. The recorded TCR beta diversity per million T cells decreased in a roughly linear manner with age.

Every sample yielded at least 6.5 million isolated PBMCs. This clonotype turned up a few times. As yet, its antigen is unknown. The sequence was obtained from a woman in her 30s in good health. Sequencing input: blood.

In nucleotides, the CDR3 is TGTGCCAGCAGTTACTGGGGTGACAGGTTTGTGACAGATACGCAGTATTTT. Protein: CASSYWGDRFVTDTQYF. The V gene is TRBV6-5, the J gene TRBJ2-3; D perhaps matches TRBD1 (6 bases). Trimming shortened V by 1 base and J by 3 bases, and 17 bases separated the two germline ends. Germline V gene lookup returns CDR1 MNHEY and CDR2 SVGAGI. The CDR3 consists of 17 residues.